The entry below describes one T cell receptor beta chain. The sample comes from a study of blood T cell repertoires in COVID-19. At the level of the study: The United States, Italy and Spain supplied acute and convalescent COVID-19 samples. Sources were T cells, B-cell-depleted T cells, or PBMCs; the material itself was cDNA or gDNA.

In the authors' methods: Amplified reference gene primers provided the basis for estimating nucleated cell counts. The method was immunoSEQ multiplex PCR; TCRdb's version includes in-frame clones alone and lacks a portion of them. The V and J calls and clone size are taken from that table; D and trimming were inferred from the DNA. The table includes approximately 97,000 clones, around 85% detected once. This CDR3 is built from 15 residues. The germline V gene has CDR1 LNHDA and CDR2 SQIVND (reference sequence). J lost 2 bases, V lost 7 bases, and 2 bases had no gene match. This chain joins TRBV19 and TRBJ2-5; 15 bases match TRBD2. The sequence came from an elderly man with acute or convalescent COVID-19. The sequenced sample was peripheral blood. CDR3 amino acids: CASTGLAGGQETQYF. The CDR3 DNA reads as TGTGCCAGTACCGGACTAGCGGGAGGGCAAGAGACCCAGTACTTC.